These T cell receptor beta chains were read from a single sample in a study of blood T cell repertoires in COVID-19. Libraries were prepared by immunoSEQ multiplex PCR; TCRdb keeps only in-frame clonotypes and omits some of them. The repertoire holds 200,000 to 250,000 clones, with 86% as singletons. Sequencing input: peripheral blood. These receptors all stem from a man between 60 and 70 years old with acute or convalescent COVID-19. CDR3s include the opening cysteine and the closing phenylalanine or tryptophan.

CDR3 length: 16; V gene: TRBV9; CDR3 protein: CASSSRTSGNTGELFF
CDR3 length: 17; V gene: TRBV3-1/TRBV3-2; CDR3 protein: CASSRLSGAGGTGELFF
CDR3 length: 16; V gene: TRBV18; CDR3 protein: CASSLRQVESNQPQHF
CDR3 length: 15; V gene: TRBV28; CDR3 protein: CASRKGTGKDRPQHF
CDR3 length: 14; V gene: TRBV9; CDR3 protein: CASSPRRDQTEAFF
CDR3 length: 17; V gene: TRBV4-2; CDR3 protein: CASSQDQGGDGNQPQHF
CDR3 length: 15; V gene: TRBV9; CDR3 protein: CASSAWDTTHYEQYF
CDR3 length: 16; V gene: TRBV5-1; CDR3 protein: CASSPWADRGRAEQYF
CDR3 length: 15; V gene: TRBV3-1/TRBV3-2; CDR3 protein: CASSQDLAGPNIQYF
CDR3 length: 17; V gene: TRBV25-1; CDR3 protein: CASSARTGGSSNEKLFF